The sample holds a few counts of the clone carrying this T cell receptor beta chain. The data derive from a study of T cells after yellow fever vaccination. In making TCR cDNA, 5'RACE template switching added a universal primer site and UMIs to it. One entry per CDR3 protein results from TCRdb running MiXCR on the 5' RACE reads. The sample holds 500,000 to 650,000 distinct CDR3 sequences; roughly 14% are singletons and the top ten take roughly an eighth. The material was PBMCs, obtained on the day of the yellow fever booster vaccination. The receptor's source is a man under 40 who received the YFV17D yellow fever vaccine.

DNA of the CDR3: TGTGCCACCAGTGACGCCCGGACAGGGAACAATGAGCAGTTCTTC. This translates into CATSDARTGNNEQFF. V gene TRBV24-1 combines with J gene TRBJ2-1, with 8 positions matching TRBD1. Germline V gene sequence: CDR1 KGHDR, CDR2 SFDVKD. V shed 4 bases, J shed 5 bases, and the junction held 6 bases outside the gene matches. The CDR3 is made up of 15 amino acids.